This note documents a single TCR beta chain sequence. Data came from immunoSEQ multiplex PCR; TCRdb stores just in-frame clones and leaves some out. The sample consists of approximately 88,000 clones, 80% of them appearing once. These data are taken from a study of blood T cell repertoires in COVID-19. Study information: Samples representing acute and convalescent COVID-19 were sourced from the United States, Italy and Spain. PBMCs, B-cell-depleted T cells, or T cells provided the cDNA or gDNA that made up the material.

In germline, CDR1 is SGHVS, CDR2 FQNEAQ. Trimming left V 11 bases short and J 7 bases short, with 23 bases between. The CDR3 has 15 amino acids. The receptor's source is a woman at least 80 years old with acute or convalescent COVID-19. This chain joins TRBV7-8 and TRBJ2-2; maybe TRBD2 (7 bases). Sequencing was carried out using peripheral blood. The CDR3 sequence: CADPGEGGPGGELFF. The CDR3, as DNA: TGTGCCGACCCCGGGGAGGGGGGGCCAGGCGGGGAGCTGTTTTTT.